The clone carrying this T cell receptor (beta chain) was found a few times. Its antigen is currently unknown. These data originate in a study of T-cell memory formation after mild COVID-19. Across the study: Largely donor-specific TCR clusters were found. Study-level findings and limits: While clones contracting from day 15 to 85 were balanced between CD4 and CD8, later expanders leaned CD4+. Largely, contracting CD4+ clones fell within CM and EM, and contracting CD8+ clones within EMRA.

One entry per CDR3 protein results from TCRdb running MiXCR on the 5' RACE reads. The repertoire consists of just under 150,000 distinct CDR3 sequences, with roughly a fifth occurring once and the leading ten covering about 2.3%. The sequenced material came from PBMCs or a T cell subset sorted from them (not recorded which). This clonotype was obtained from an adult woman who had mild COVID-19 (a few samples of this study predate the infection). Cell type and time point are not known.

The CDR3, as DNA: TGTGCCACCAGCAGTGGAGGAGCGGGGTCATACAATGAGCAGTTCTTC. The encoded protein is CATSSGGAGSYNEQFF. The rearrangement uses TRBV15 and TRBJ2-1; 7 bases fit TRBD2. Unmatched junction bases numbered 9, after V lost 3 bases and J lost 4 bases. This CDR3 contains 16 residues. Germline loops: CDR1 LNHNV, CDR2 YYDKDF (reference sequence).